The 29 T cell receptor beta chains in this list originate from one sample, sequenced in a study of blood T cell dynamics during melanoma immunotherapy. The repertoire was sequenced with immunoSEQ multiplex PCR; TCRdb's copy has only in-frame clones and lacks some. The sample has approximately 11,000 clones, 84% seen once. Time point given: pre-treatment baseline. The starting material was blood, obtained from a patient treated with checkpoint blockade. These TCRs come from a human donor with melanoma.

The chain combines TRBV5-5 with TRBJ1-6; 9 nucleotides match TRBD1. CDR3 length: 15 amino acids. With V trimmed by 2 bases and J by 6 bases, 3 bases remained unmatched. Per germline, CDR1 SGHKS and CDR2 YYEKEE (reference sequence). The CDR3 loop is CASSFRTGVNSPLHF. CDR3 sequence (DNA): TGTGCCAGCAGCTTTCGGACAGGGGTTAATTCACCCCTCCACTTT.

The chain combines TRBV5-1 with TRBJ1-2, with a weak D call TRBD1 (6 bases). The CDR3 loop spans 15 amino acids. The V end lost 4 bases, the J end lost 7 bases, and 20 bases lay between the germline ends. The germline V gene encodes CDR1 SGHRS and CDR2 YFSETQ. The CDR3 reads CASSLWTAASFGYTF. The CDR3, as DNA: TGCGCCAGCAGCCTCTGGACAGCTGCCTCTTTTGGCTACACCTTC.

The rearrangement links TRBV5-6 to TRBJ2-5; 13 nucleotides agree with TRBD2. Per the germline V gene, CDR1 is SGHDT and CDR2 is YYEEEE. The V segment lost 2 bases and the J segment 5 bases; nucleotides outside the gene matches: 3. This CDR3 region has 15 residues. CDR3: CASSLLAGGPETQYF. The CDR3 DNA reads as TGTGCCAGCAGCTTACTAGCGGGGGGGCCGGAGACCCAGTACTTC.

V usage is TRBV4-3 and J usage is TRBJ2-2; 9 bases align to TRBD2. The germline CDR1 and CDR2 sequences are LGHNA and YSLEER. The CDR3 consists of 17 residues. V gave up 5 bases and J gave up 8 bases; unmatched junction bases: 15. The CDR3 loop reads CASSWDAAAGGTGELFF. The CDR3 coding sequence is TGCGCCAGCAGCTGGGACGCTGCAGCGGGAGGTACAGGGGAGCTGTTTTTT.

The chain joins TRBV7-9 to TRBJ2-5; D gene uncertain. The CDR3 covers 11 residues. CDR1 SEHNR and CDR2 FQNEAQ come from the germline V gene (reference sequence). V was cut by 2 bases and J by 5 bases, with 3 bases left in between. The CDR3 protein is CASSLKETQYF. The CDR3 region has the DNA TGTGCCAGCAGCTTAAAGGAGACCCAGTACTTC.

Only a few counts were recorded for this clone. The V and J genes are TRBV6-9 and TRBJ2-7; D possibly corresponds to TRBD1 (5 bases). Trimming left V 3 bases short and J 5 bases short, with 11 bases between. Looked up from germline, CDR1 is MNHGY and CDR2 is SVAAGI. This CDR3 region has 13 residues. Here the CDR3 reads CASSYSGSDEQYF. The DNA of the CDR3 is TGTGCCAGCAGTTACTCAGGGTCCGACGAGCAGTACTTC.

The chain links TRBV7-2 to TRBJ2-1; 8 bases map to TRBD2. The CDR3 covers 16 residues. In germline, CDR1 is SGHTA, CDR2 FQGNSA. V lost 5 bases to trimming and J lost 9 bases; unmatched junction nucleotides: 15. CDR3: CASSTLGFSGVGEQFF. The CDR3 DNA follows: TGTGCCAGCAGCACCCTGGGGTTTAGCGGGGTGGGTGAGCAGTTCTTC.

The chain carries TRBV2 and TRBJ1-6, with D maybe TRBD1 (5 bases). Trimming took off 8 bases at V and 0 bases at J, with 17 bases between the two ends. The CDR3 totals 17 residues. CDR1 and CDR2 (germline): SNHLY, FYNNEI. CDR3 residues: CASWGGGVSSYNSPLHF. The CDR3 DNA is TGTGCCAGCTGGGGTGGAGGGGTCAGCTCCTATAATTCACCCCTCCACTTT.

V usage is TRBV7-2 and J usage is TRBJ2-5; either TRBD1 or TRBD2 may fit D (7 bases each). From germline, CDR1 is SGHTA and CDR2 FQGNSA. Deletions cut 7 bases from V and 7 bases from J, with 19 bases between. The CDR3 covers 14 residues. CDR3 DNA: TGTGCCAGCAACAAACGGGAGGCAGGGGGGACCCAGTACTTC. It specifies CASNKREAGGTQYF.

The rearrangement joins TRBV4-2 to TRBJ2-3; TRBD2 agrees at 7 bases. The CDR3 has 16 amino acids. The junction had 6 bases not matched to a gene; V was cut back by 0 bases and J by 3 bases. CDR1 and CDR2 (germline): LGHNA, YNFKEQ. The CDR3: CASSQELGGGTDTQYF. For the CDR3, the DNA is TGTGCCAGCAGCCAAGAACTCGGGGGAGGGACAGATACGCAGTATTTT.

The rearrangement links TRBV28 to TRBJ2-1; D perhaps matches TRBD1 (6 bases). Germline CDR1 MDHEN, CDR2 SYDVKM. The V gene lost 11 bases and the J gene lost 7 bases, with 18 bases spanning the gap. The CDR3 spans 13 residues. This CDR3 reads CAGRDTGLNEQFF. DNA for the CDR3: TGTGCCGGCCGGGACACGGGTTTGAATGAGCAGTTCTTC.

The chain is built from TRBV6-5 and TRBJ1-1; 8 bases fit TRBD1. The length of the CDR3 is 16 residues. The trim removed 2 bases at V and 2 bases at J, leaving 7 bases unmatched. Germline V gene sequence: CDR1 MNHEY, CDR2 SVGAGI. The CDR3 reads CASSYRRQGRNTEAFF. CDR3 DNA sequence: TGTGCCAGCAGTTACCGCCGACAGGGGAGAAACACTGAAGCTTTCTTT.

This sequence joins TRBV7-2 and TRBJ2-3; D ambiguous. The CDR3 totals 12 residues. Germline V gene data show CDR1 as SGHTA and CDR2 as FQGNSA. V gave up 5 bases and J gave up 0 bases, with 3 bases separating them. As DNA, the CDR3 is TGTGCCAGCAGCACGAGCACAGATACGCAGTATTTT. Its protein is CASSTSTDTQYF.

The chain links TRBV6-5 to TRBJ2-5; D might be TRBD2 (5 bases). Germline CDR1 reads MNHEY; CDR2 reads SVGAGI. CDR3 size: 13 residues. Trimming pared 5 bases from V and 1 base from J, leaving 8 bases between. CDR3 nucleotides: TGTGCCAGCAGTCTCGGGGTCCAAGAGACCCAGTACTTC. As protein: CASSLGVQETQYF.

V usage is TRBV6-6 and J usage is TRBJ1-5, with D uncertain. Germline V gene sequence: CDR1 MNHNY, CDR2 SVGAGI (reference sequence). Trimming cost V 5 bases and J 4 bases, with 6 bases left between them. This CDR3 spans 12 amino acids. CDR3 protein: CASSPYNQPQHF. CDR3 sequence (DNA): TGTGCCAGCAGTCCCTATAATCAGCCCCAGCATTTT.

This chain uses TRBV2 with TRBJ2-7; possibly TRBD1 for D (5 bases). CDR1 and CDR2 from the germline V gene are SNHLY and FYNNEI. The CDR3 extends over 15 amino acids. The V gene lost 3 bases and the J gene lost 5 bases, with 17 bases spanning the gap. The CDR3 is CASSDSGAQGNEQYF. CDR3 coding DNA: TGTGCCAGCAGTGACTCTGGGGCGCAGGGAAACGAGCAGTACTTC. The full variable domain, rest sourced from reference TRBV2 and TRBJ2-7, is EPEVTQTPSHQVTQMGQEVILRCVPISNHLYFYWYRQILGQKVEFLVSFYNNEISEKSEIFDDQFSVERPDGSNFTLKIRSTKLEDSAMYFCASSDSGAQGNEQYFGPGTRLTVT.

The CDR3 DNA sequence: TGTGCCTGGAGGGGGACAGGGTTGGGTCCCCAGCATTTT. It encodes CAWRGTGLGPQHF. The rearrangement links TRBV30 to TRBJ1-5, with 9 bases that match TRBD1. Unmatched junction bases numbered 7, after V lost 3 bases and J lost 10 bases. Germline V CDR1 and CDR2: GTSNPN, SVGIG (reference sequence). This CDR3 comprises 13 residues.

This clone occurred a few times. The rearrangement links TRBV19 to TRBJ1-1; no firm D call. V shed 6 bases and J shed 5 bases, with 13 bases lying between them. Germline V gives CDR1 LNHDA, CDR2 SQIVND (reference sequence). This CDR3 is 13 amino acids long. The chain's CDR3 is CASREFRNTEAFF. The CDR3 DNA reads TGTGCCAGTAGAGAGTTCCGAAATACTGAAGCTTTCTTT.

CDR3 nucleotide sequence: TGTGCCAGCAGCAACCAGTCCGGACTAAACTGCTATACGCAGTATTTT. Translating it yields CASSNQSGLNCYTQYF. The genes are TRBV21-1 and TRBJ2-3; the table assigns TRBD2, which was not confirmed against the DNA. TRBV21-1 is a pseudogene segment. This CDR3 contains 16 residues.

This clone is medium-sized (0.01 to 0.1%) within its sample. The chain couples TRBV29-1 to TRBJ2-7; TRBD1 might be the D (5 bases). Germline V gene data show CDR1 as SQVTM and CDR2 as ANQGSEA. Trimming removed 6 bases from V and 4 bases from J, with 10 bases in between. The CDR3 is 11 amino acids. For the CDR3, the DNA is TGCAGCGTGTCCAGGGATTACGAGCAGTACTTC. It yields the protein CSVSRDYEQYF.

The chain employs TRBV4-3 and TRBJ2-3, with D tentatively TRBD2 (6 bases). This CDR3 comprises 16 residues. The germline V gene encodes CDR1 LGHNA and CDR2 YSLEER. V was shortened by 3 bases and J by 5 bases, with 18 bases between the two germline ends. CDR3 amino acids: CASSQDGQGGEDTQYF. Here the CDR3 DNA reads TGCGCCAGCAGCCAGGACGGCCAGGGAGGAGAAGATACGCAGTATTTT.

V gene TRBV6-5 combines with J gene TRBJ1-5; the D is unclear. Germline V gene sequence: CDR1 MNHEY, CDR2 SVGAGI. This CDR3 is 11 amino acids long. Trimming took off 6 bases at V and 9 bases at J, with 9 bases between the two ends. The CDR3 here is CASSNPSPQHF. CDR3 in DNA: TGTGCCAGCAGCAACCCCTCGCCCCAGCATTTT.

The chain is built from TRBV7-9 and TRBJ1-3; tentative D call: TRBD1 (5 bases). The CDR3 is made up of 15 amino acids. V was pared by 3 bases and J by 0 bases, with 9 bases between. Germline V gene sequence: CDR1 SEHNR, CDR2 FQNEAQ (reference sequence). Here the CDR3 DNA reads TGTGCCAGCAGCTTGGGGGATGACTCTGGAAACACCATATATTTT. As protein: CASSLGDDSGNTIYF. The whole variable domain, filled in from reference TRBV7-9 and TRBJ1-3, reads DTGVSQNPRHKITKRGQNVTFRCDPISEHNRLYWYRQTLGQGPEFLTYFQNEAQLEKSRLLSDRFSAERPKGSFSTLEIQRTEQGDSAMYLCASSLGDDSGNTIYFGEGSWLTVV.

The chain uses TRBV6-5 and TRBJ1-2; D is ambiguous. Per the germline V gene, CDR1 is MNHEY and CDR2 is SVGAGI. The CDR3 runs to 8 residues. Trimming took 5 bases from V and 8 from J, leaving 0 bases between them. The CDR3 nucleotides are TGTGCCAGCAGTGGCTACACCTTC. It codes for CASSGYTF.

This chain joins TRBV27 and TRBJ2-1; no clear D gene. CDR1 and CDR2 (germline): MNHEY, SMNVEV (reference sequence). Between the trimmed V and J ends, which lost 0 bases and 7 bases, there was a span of 4 bases. The CDR3 covers 12 residues. CDR3 nucleotide sequence: TGTGCCAGCAGTTTATCAGGGAATGAGCAGTTCTTC. It is translated as CASSLSGNEQFF.

The rearrangement links TRBV29-1 to TRBJ1-2; D uncertain. This CDR3 has 13 residues. Between the trimmed V and J ends, which lost 1 base and 4 bases, there was a span of 10 bases. CDR1 is SQVTM and CDR2 is ANQGSEA in the germline V gene. CDR3 bases: TGCAGCGTTGAAGGGCAACAGTTCTATGGCTACACCTTC. Protein: CSVEGQQFYGYTF.

J is TRBJ1-2 and V is TRBV5-5; 8 bases match TRBD1. With 7 bases clipped from V and 6 bases from J, the junction kept 17 bases outside the gene matches. CDR1 is SGHKS and CDR2 is YYEKEE in the germline V gene (reference sequence). This CDR3 has 16 residues. The CDR3 loop reads CASRTGQGIAWDGYTF. DNA for the CDR3: TGTGCCAGCCGTACAGGACAGGGTATCGCCTGGGATGGCTACACCTTC.

V gene TRBV5-4 combines with J gene TRBJ2-3; D is unclear. CDR1 is SGHNT and CDR2 is YYREEE in the germline V gene (reference sequence). Between the trimmed V and J ends, which lost 0 bases and 8 bases, there was a span of 13 bases. CDR3 size: 14 residues. CDR3 nucleotide sequence: TGTGCCAGCAGCTTGGCCGAGGCAAGTGGTACGCAGTATTTT. Its translation is CASSLAEASGTQYF.

The chain has TRBV9 and TRBJ2-6; 7 positions agree with TRBD1. J gave up 3 bases and V 0 bases, and 0 bases lay outside the gene matches. The germline gives CDR1 SGDLS, CDR2 YYNGEE. The CDR3 has 15 amino acids. CDR3 residues: CASSVGQGGANVLTF. Here the CDR3 DNA reads TGTGCCAGCAGCGTAGGACAGGGTGGGGCCAACGTCCTGACTTTC.